The 9 T cell receptor beta chains reported below all come from one sample, sequenced in a study of blood T cells in healthy people across ages. With a J-beta primer mix and a sample-barcoded 5' primer, a second PCR ran 7 to 11 cycles. TCRdb called the 5' RACE reads again in MiXCR, with one record for every CDR3 protein. The sample lists 1.5 million to 2 million distinct CDR3 sequences; approximately 50% were seen once. The sample taken for sequencing was blood. The source of these receptors is a woman aged 40 to 55 in good health.

This clonotype was seen a few times. The J gene is TRBJ1-5, the V gene TRBV25-1; no firm D call. Trimming left V 3 bases short and J 4 bases short, with 7 bases between. The CDR3 spans 13 residues. Germline-derived CDR1 and CDR2 are MGHDK and SYGVNS. CDR3 bases: TGTGCCAGCAGTGATAGGGAGAATCAGCCCCAGCATTTT. It codes for CASSDRENQPQHF.

The chain is built from TRBV6-1 and TRBJ2-3; 7 nucleotides match TRBD2. With V trimmed by 4 bases and J by 4 bases, 14 bases remained unmatched. CDR3 size: 17 residues. Germline lookup yields CDR1 MNHNS and CDR2 SASEGT. CDR3 in DNA: TGTGCCAGCAGTGGGGGCCTAGGCGGGAGCGGAGCAGATACGCAGTATTTT. Amino acid sequence: CASSGGLGGSGADTQYF.

The chain couples TRBV7-2 to TRBJ1-1, with D possibly TRBD1 on 6 matching bases. V gave up 5 bases and J gave up 1 base, with 14 bases separating them. The germline CDR1 and CDR2 sequences are SGHTA and FQGNSA. This CDR3 contains 15 residues. This chain's CDR3 is CASSPPGTQNTEAFF. The CDR3 DNA follows: TGTGCCAGCAGCCCCCCCGGGACACAGAACACTGAAGCTTTCTTT.

The rearrangement links TRBV14 to TRBJ2-3; D is unresolved. The CDR3 is made up of 14 amino acids. V was shortened by 1 base and J by 2 bases, with 7 bases between the two germline ends. Germline V gene sequence: CDR1 SGHDN, CDR2 FVKESK. This CDR3 is CASSQGDNTDTQYF. CDR3 nucleotide sequence: TGTGCCAGCAGCCAAGGAGACAACACAGATACGCAGTATTTT.

The gene calls are TRBV4-1 and TRBJ2-3, with D possibly being TRBD2 (5 bases). There are 15 residues in the CDR3. CDR1 and CDR2 from the germline V gene are MGHRA and YSYEKL. Between the trimmed V and J ends, which lost 5 bases and 3 bases, there was a span of 15 bases. The CDR3 spells CASSVRGPSTDTQYF. The DNA for the CDR3 is TGCGCCAGCAGCGTACGGGGTCCTTCGACAGATACGCAGTATTTT.

Note on this clonotype: An end of the junction differs from the germline gene, which may be a read error. The genes are TRBV2 and TRBJ1-4; D uncertain. Germline V gene sequence: CDR1 SNHLY, CDR2 FYNNEI. This CDR3 comprises 13 residues. The CDR3 DNA is TGCGCCAGCAGTGACGTATTTAATGAAAAACTGTTTTTT. This sequence encodes CASSDVFNEKLFF. The whole variable domain, remainder taken from reference TRBV2 and TRBJ1-4, is EPEVTQTPSHQVTQMGQEVILRCVPISNHLYFYWYRQILGQKVEFLVSFYNNEISEKSEIFDDQFSVERPDGSNFTLKIRSTKLEDSAMYFCASSDVFNEKLFFGSGTQLSVL.

A few counts support this clonotype. V is TRBV4-2 and J is TRBJ2-1, with TRBD2 matching 11 bases. Trimming removed 1 base from V and 7 bases from J; junction bases left unmatched: 12. This CDR3 contains 18 residues. Germline values: CDR1 LGHNA, CDR2 YNFKEQ. CDR3 DNA: TGTGCCAGCAGCCAAGGTGTGGGGGTAGCGGGGGGGCCTAATGAGCAGTTCTTC. Amino acids: CASSQGVGVAGGPNEQFF.

This clonotype was found many times. The genes are TRBV7-2 and TRBJ2-5; the match to TRBD2 covers 9 bases. The CDR3 runs 15 residues. Germline lookup yields CDR1 SGHTA and CDR2 FQGNSA. The J segment lost 2 bases and the V segment lost 1 base, leaving 2 bases of the junction unmatched. CDR3 protein: CASSLVAGVQETQYF. The CDR3 DNA is TGTGCCAGCAGCTTAGTAGCGGGGGTTCAAGAGACCCAGTACTTC.

This chain uses TRBV28 with TRBJ1-5; no reliable D call. The germline gives CDR1 MDHEN, CDR2 SYDVKM. The CDR3 sequence is 13 residues long. The germline V and J ends were trimmed by 7 bases and 2 bases, with 9 bases remaining between them. This CDR3 reads CASTPRGNQPQHF. DNA for the CDR3: TGTGCCAGCACTCCCCGTGGCAATCAGCCCCAGCATTTT.